The clone carrying this TCR beta chain was recorded a few times. No DNA is shown, since the ends of the CDR3 on it are uncertain; the CDR3 is the one TCRdb lists. Participating donors were healthy, HIV-negative adults free of recent acute infections or vaccinations. These data originate in a study of shared clonotypes between healthy human individuals. Germline V gene sequence: CDR1 SGHNT, CDR2 YYREEE (reference sequence). 13 amino acids form the CDR3, both terminal residues included. Assay execution took place at the deep level. Each unsorted PBMC replicate got 300 ng genomic DNA, around 30,000 genomes. Only in-frame clones appear in the TCRdb table, and some are missing; sequencing was by immunoSEQ multiplex PCR. The sample consists of about half a million clones, approximately 78% of them appearing once.

The chain carries TRBV5-4 and TRBJ1-5; the table's D call, TRBD1, has no DNA check behind it. The sequence came from a middle-aged woman in good health. Some clones in this sample may be carry-over from other donors' samples. Sequencing was carried out using PBMCs. This CDR3 is CASSLAGESPSIF.